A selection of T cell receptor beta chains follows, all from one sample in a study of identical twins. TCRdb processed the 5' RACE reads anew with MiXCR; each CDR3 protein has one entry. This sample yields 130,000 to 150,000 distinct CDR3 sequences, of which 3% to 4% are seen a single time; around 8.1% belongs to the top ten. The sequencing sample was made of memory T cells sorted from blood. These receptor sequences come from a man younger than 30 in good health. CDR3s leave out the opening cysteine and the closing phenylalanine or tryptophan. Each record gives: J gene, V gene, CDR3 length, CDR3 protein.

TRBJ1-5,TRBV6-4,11,ASSLDSNQPQH
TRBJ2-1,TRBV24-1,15,ATSDPRDRENNNEQF
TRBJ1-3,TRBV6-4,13,AIKQGDISGNTIY
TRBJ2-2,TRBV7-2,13,ASSKGGVGGGELF
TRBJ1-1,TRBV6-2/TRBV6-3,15,ASSYSMGGGRNTEAF
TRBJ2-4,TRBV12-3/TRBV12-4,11,ASSGDSLNIQY
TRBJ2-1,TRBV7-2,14,ASSQVGSLGGNEQF
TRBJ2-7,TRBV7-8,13,ASSLKRGRTYEQY
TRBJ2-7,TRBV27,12,ASSLGQGIPEQY
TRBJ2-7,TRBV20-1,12,SAGGLAGHYEQY
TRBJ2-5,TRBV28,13,ASIFGGGGQETQY
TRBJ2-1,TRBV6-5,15,ASSYSGGTGAYNEQF
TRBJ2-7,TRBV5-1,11,ASSPVKNHEQY
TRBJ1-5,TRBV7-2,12,ASSIRQSNQPQH
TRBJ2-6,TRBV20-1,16,SARDADSNLRWANVLT
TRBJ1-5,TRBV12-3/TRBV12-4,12,ASSLRTGNQPQH
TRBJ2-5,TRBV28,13,ASSSPLDREETQY